This T cell receptor beta chain was captured in a study of T cell responses to AZD1222 COVID-19 vaccine. Study in general: Analyses pooled second doses at about 4 or about 12 weeks.

Profiling relied on immunoSEQ multiplex PCR, and the TCRdb table lists in-frame clones only, not all of them. The data contain more than 95,000 clones, 80% to 90% of them singletons. On this clone: Its target is not known.

Study results and caveats: Repertoire collection took place solely once the T cell response had peaked. Close to half of spike-specific TCRs reportedly recognize unmutated variant regions. Females made up more of the donors, who were largely white British, and clonal diversity may have come out too low.

The receptor's source is an adult in good health. This material consisted of peripheral blood, taken on day 0 of AZD1222 vaccination.

The CDR3 is CASSPPSRGHEKLFF. The CDR3 bases are TGCGCCAGCAGCCCCCCTTCGAGGGGCCATGAAAAACTGTTTTTT. The rearrangement joins TRBV4-1 to TRBJ1-4, with D tentatively TRBD1 (5 bases). Germline CDR1 reads MGHRA; CDR2 reads YSYEKL. V lost 4 bases to trimming and J lost 6 bases, with 15 bases between them. CDR3 length: 15 amino acids.